This entry describes one TCR beta chain. This record belongs to a study of control samples from healthy donors and cancer patients. Germline assignment: CDR1 SNHLY and CDR2 FYNNEI. The CDR3 extends over 16 amino acids. V was clipped by 2 bases and J by 2 bases; unmatched bases: 9. The repertoire was sequenced with immunoSEQ multiplex PCR; TCRdb's copy has only in-frame clones and lacks some. The data show tens of thousands of clones, roughly 90% seen once. Material: PBMCs. The TCR originated in a man aged 60 to 75 with colorectal cancer. V is TRBV2 and J is TRBJ2-7; 7 bases are a match to TRBD1. The CDR3 coding sequence is TGTGCCAGCAGTGAAACTCGGACAGGATTCACCTACGAGCAGTACTTC. This gives the protein CASSETRTGFTYEQYF.